This paragraph covers one T cell receptor (beta chain) sequence. One base separates it from a far larger clone, so it is likely a read error. The data stem from a study of shared clonotypes between healthy human individuals. Clones were sequenced by immunoSEQ multiplex PCR, and TCRdb holds only the in-frame ones, with some missing. The sample includes fewer than 400,000 clones, around 72% of them seen just once. The sequencing input was memory CD4+ T cells sorted from blood. Subset in this sample: CD45RA-negative fraction. The clonotype comes from a man younger than 40 in good health.

The CDR3 DNA reads as TGCGCCAGCAGCGACCACAGGAGATCCTACGAGCAGTACTTC. It specifies CASSDHRRSYEQYF. The rearrangement uses TRBV10-1 and TRBJ2-7; tentative D call: TRBD1 (5 bases). Germline CDR1 WNHNN, CDR2 SYGVQD (reference sequence). This CDR3 has 14 residues. Trimming stripped 6 bases from V and 1 base from J, with 13 bases between.